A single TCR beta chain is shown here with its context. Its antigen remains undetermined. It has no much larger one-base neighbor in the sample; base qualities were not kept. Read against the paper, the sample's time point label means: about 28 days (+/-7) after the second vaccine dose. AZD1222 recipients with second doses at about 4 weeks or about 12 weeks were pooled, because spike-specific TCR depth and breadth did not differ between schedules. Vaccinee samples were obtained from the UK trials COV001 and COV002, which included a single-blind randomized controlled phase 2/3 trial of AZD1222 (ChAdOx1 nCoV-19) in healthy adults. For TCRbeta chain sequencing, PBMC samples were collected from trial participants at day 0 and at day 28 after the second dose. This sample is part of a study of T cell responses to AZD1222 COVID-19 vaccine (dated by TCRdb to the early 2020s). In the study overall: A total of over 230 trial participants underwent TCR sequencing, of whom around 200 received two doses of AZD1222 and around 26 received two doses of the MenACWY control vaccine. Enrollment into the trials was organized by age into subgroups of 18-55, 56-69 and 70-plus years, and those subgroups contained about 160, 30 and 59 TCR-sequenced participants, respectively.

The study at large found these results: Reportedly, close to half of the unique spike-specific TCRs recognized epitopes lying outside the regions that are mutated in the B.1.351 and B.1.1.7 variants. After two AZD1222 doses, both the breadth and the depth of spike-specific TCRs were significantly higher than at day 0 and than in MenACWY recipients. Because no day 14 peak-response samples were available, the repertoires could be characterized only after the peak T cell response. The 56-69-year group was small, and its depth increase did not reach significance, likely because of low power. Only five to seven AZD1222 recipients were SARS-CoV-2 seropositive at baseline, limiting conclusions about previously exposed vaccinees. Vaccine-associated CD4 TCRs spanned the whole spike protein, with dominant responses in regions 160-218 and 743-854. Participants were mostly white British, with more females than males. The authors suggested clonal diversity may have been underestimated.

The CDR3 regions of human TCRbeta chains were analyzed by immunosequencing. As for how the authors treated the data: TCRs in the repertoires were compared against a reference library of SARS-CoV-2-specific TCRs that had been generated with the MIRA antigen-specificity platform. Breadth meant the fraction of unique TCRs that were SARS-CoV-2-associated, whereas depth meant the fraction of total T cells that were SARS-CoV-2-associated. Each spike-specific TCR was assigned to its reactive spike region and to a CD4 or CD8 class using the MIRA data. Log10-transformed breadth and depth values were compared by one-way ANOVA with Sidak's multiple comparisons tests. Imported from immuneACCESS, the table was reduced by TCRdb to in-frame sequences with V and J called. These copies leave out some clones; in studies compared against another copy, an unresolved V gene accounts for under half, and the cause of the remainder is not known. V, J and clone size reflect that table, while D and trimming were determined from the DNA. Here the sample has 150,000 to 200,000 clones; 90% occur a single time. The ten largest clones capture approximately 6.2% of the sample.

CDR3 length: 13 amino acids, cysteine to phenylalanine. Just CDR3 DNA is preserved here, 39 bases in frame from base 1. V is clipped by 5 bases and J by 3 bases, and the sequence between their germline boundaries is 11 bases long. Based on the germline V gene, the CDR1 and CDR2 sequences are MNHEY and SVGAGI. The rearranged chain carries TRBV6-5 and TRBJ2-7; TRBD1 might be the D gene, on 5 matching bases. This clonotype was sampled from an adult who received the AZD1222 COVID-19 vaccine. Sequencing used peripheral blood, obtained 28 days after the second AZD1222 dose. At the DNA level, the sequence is TGTGCCAGCAGTCAGGGAATTCTCTACGAGCAGTACTTC. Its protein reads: CASSQGILYEQYF.